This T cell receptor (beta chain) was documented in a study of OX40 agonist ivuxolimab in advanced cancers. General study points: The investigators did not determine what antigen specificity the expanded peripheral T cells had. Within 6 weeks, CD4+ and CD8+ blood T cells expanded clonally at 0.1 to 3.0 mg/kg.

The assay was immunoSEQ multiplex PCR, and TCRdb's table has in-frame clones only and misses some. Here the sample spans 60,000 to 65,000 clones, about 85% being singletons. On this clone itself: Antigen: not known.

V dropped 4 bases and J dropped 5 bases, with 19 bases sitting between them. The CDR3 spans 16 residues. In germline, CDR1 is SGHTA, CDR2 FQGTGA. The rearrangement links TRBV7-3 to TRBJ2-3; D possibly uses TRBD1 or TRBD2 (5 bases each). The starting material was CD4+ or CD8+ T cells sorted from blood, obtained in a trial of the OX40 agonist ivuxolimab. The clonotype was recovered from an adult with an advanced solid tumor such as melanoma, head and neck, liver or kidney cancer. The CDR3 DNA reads TGTGCCAGCAGCTCACCATCCGGGACCCAAAGAGATACGCAGTATTTT. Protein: CASSSPSGTQRDTQYF.